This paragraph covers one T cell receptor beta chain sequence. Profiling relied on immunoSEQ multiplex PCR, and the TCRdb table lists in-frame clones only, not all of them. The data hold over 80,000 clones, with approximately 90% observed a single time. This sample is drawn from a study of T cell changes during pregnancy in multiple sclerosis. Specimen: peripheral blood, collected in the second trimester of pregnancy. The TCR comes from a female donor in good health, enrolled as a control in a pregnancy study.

CDR3 in DNA: TGTGCCAGCAGCTTGAGAACTAGCGGGGGCGGCTTCAGCACAGATACGCAGTATTTT. This translates into CASSLRTSGGGFSTDTQYF. This chain uses TRBV5-6 with TRBJ2-3, with 11 bases lining up with TRBD2. The germline V gene encodes CDR1 SGHDT and CDR2 YYEEEE. The junction had 10 bases not matched to a gene; V was cut back by 1 base and J by 0 bases. This CDR3 comprises 19 residues.